This TCR beta chain is from a study of blood T cell repertoires in COVID-19 (dated by TCRdb to 2020 to 2021). Looking at the study overall: Samples from collaborators originated in the United States, Italy and Spain and spanned both the acute and convalescent phases of COVID-19. The material from the prospective study consisted of cDNA or gDNA derived from T cells, B-cell-depleted T cells, or PBMCs. The dataset comprised deeply sampled blood TCRbeta repertoires from subjects exposed to, actively infected with, or recovered from COVID-19. The repertoires were made available in a free public database intended to serve as a resource for research on the immune response to SARS-CoV-2. Samples came from the ongoing ImmuneRACE study (first 160 participants) plus 1,254 subjects from 6 global collaborators. Sample metadata almost always included a de-identified subject ID, COVID-19 status, age in years and sex. Where available, HLA class I and class II types were obtained from metadata supplied by the sample provider rather than from assay-based typing. The research as a whole found: The amount of clinical and demographic metadata varied by source and participant and was provided uncurated.

TCRbeta CDR3 regions were amplified from genomic DNA by means of the immunoSEQ Assay, a bias-controlled multiplex PCR. From the authors' description of their analysis: The number of nucleated cells in each sample was estimated by amplification of reference gene primers within the assay. To quantify the absolute abundance of each unique TCRbeta CDR3 rearrangement, sequence reads were collapsed and filtered. For each sample, productive Simpson clonality was calculated by taking the square root of Simpson's diversity index across productive rearrangements. This immuneACCESS table, as held by TCRdb, lists in-frame sequences with V and J called but not all clones. Of the missing ones, under half trace to an unresolved V gene in checked studies; the others have no known cause. V and J calls and clone size are as listed in that table; D and trimming were resolved from the DNA. For this sample the table gives about 380,000 clones, of which 85% to 90% were detected only once. 0.9% to 1.5% of the sample lies in the top ten.

Participants in the prospective study were enrolled through a virtual design, were aged about 18 to 100 years, and lived in about 25 United States geographic areas. In the prospective study, cohorts were assigned on the basis of participant-reported clinical history obtained from a screening survey and a study questionnaire. For ImmuneRACE Cohort 3, a participant was defined as recovered based on two consecutive negative NP/OP PCR tests, clearance by a healthcare professional, or resolution of symptoms. In the prospective study, mobile phlebotomists collected whole blood, serum and a nasopharyngeal or oropharyngeal swab from each participant. Prospective study participants could optionally give additional blood draws and questionnaires over an approximately 2-month period. Blood samples from the prospective study were shipped frozen or at room temperature prior to DNA extraction. On this clone: The antigen it binds to is not known. Base-call qualities are not available, and no considerably larger clone is one nucleotide away.

The sequence was obtained from a woman under 30 who had recovered from COVID-19. Sequencing was done on a sample of PBMCs or T cells enriched from blood (not recorded which).

The CDR3 region has the sequence CASSQVLPTSGGRADTQYF. The sequence in DNA is TGTGCCAGCAGCCAAGTTCTCCCAACTAGCGGGGGGAGGGCAGATACGCAGTATTTT. The sequence links TRBV3-1 (or the pseudogene TRBV3-2) to TRBJ2-3, with 12 junctional bases fitting TRBD2. Including the terminal cysteine and phenylalanine, the CDR3 comprises 19 residues. Just CDR3 DNA is preserved here, 57 bases in frame from base 1. CDR1 and CDR2 (LGHDT, YNNKEL) derive from the germline V gene (reference sequence). V is pruned by 1 base and J by 4 bases, leaving 12 bases of the junction without a gene match.